What follows is one TCR beta chain and its context. The data stem from a study of CD8+ T cells in alopecia areata. This CDR3 has 14 residues. V was shortened by 0 bases and J by 3 bases, with 7 bases between the two germline ends. Germline V gene sequence: CDR1 MRHNA, CDR2 SNTAGT. Described treatment: oral pan-JAK inhibitor, 5-10 mg twice daily. cDNA reverse transcribed from extracted RNA served as the sequencing template. The table came from immunoSEQ multiplex PCR; TCRdb's copy has only in-frame clones and leaves some out. Of about 200,000 clones listed, 55% to 75% were seen once; the top ten hold about 5.1%.

The sample in question was CD4+ T cells sorted from blood, obtained at week 24, from a patient treated with tofacitinib. The chain has TRBV6-4 and TRBJ2-3; D not resolved. This sequence originates from a human donor with alopecia areata. The CDR3 sequence is CASSDSSRTDTQYF. The CDR3 DNA sequence: TGTGCCAGCAGTGACTCCAGCAGAACAGATACGCAGTATTTT.